Below are 19 T cell receptor beta chains sequenced from a single sample in a study of T cell clonality in common variable immunodeficiency. Whole-study findings and limits: Fewer deletions and N-nucleotide insertions were reportedly seen in common variable immunodeficiency TCR beta sequences.

The assay was immunoSEQ multiplex PCR, and TCRdb's table has in-frame clones only and misses some. The sample shows more than 35,000 clones, none of them appearing just once. For these receptors, no antigen is known. Sequencing was performed on peripheral blood mononuclear cells. Every receptor here comes from a human donor with common variable immunodeficiency.

This clone was picked up many times. Sequencing ends 3 residues short of the CDR3 end; the germline J gene provides the rest. The chain employs TRBV18 and TRBJ2-1, with 8 bases aligning to TRBD2. The CDR3 has 16 amino acids. After removal of 4 bases from V and 3 bases from J, the junction contained 8 bases not matched to a gene. The germline gives CDR1 KGHSH, CDR2 LQKENI. CDR3 protein: CASSLLRTSSYNEQFF. The sequenced CDR3 bases are TGTGCCAGCTCACTCCTCCGGACTAGCAGCTACAATGAG. Full variable domain (rest looked up from reference TRBV18 and TRBJ2-1): NAGVMQNPRHLVRRRGQEARLRCSPMKGHSHVYWYRQLPEEGLKFMVYLQKENIIDESGMPKERFSAEFPKEGPSILRIQQVVRGDSAAYFCASSLLRTSSYNEQFFGPGTRLTVL.

This clone has more than one count but fewer than ten. The read ends 3 residues before the CDR3 terminus; that terminus is restored from the germline J gene. The V gene is TRBV7-6, the J gene TRBJ2-2, with D perhaps TRBD2 (6 bases). The germline V gene encodes CDR1 SGHVS and CDR2 FNYEAQ. The V gene lost 5 bases and the J gene lost 5 bases, with 12 bases spanning the gap. The CDR3 is 14 amino acids. CDR3 region: CASSLGGETGELFF. The sequenced part of the CDR3 DNA is TGTGCCAGCAGCCTAGGCGGGGAGACCGGGGAG.

This clone occurred a few times. Read coverage stops 3 residues before the CDR3 terminus; the germline J gene supplies the remainder. V gene TRBV5-1 combines with J gene TRBJ1-1; TRBD1 matches at 7 bases. Germline-derived CDR1 and CDR2 are SGHRS and YFSETQ. With V trimmed by 5 bases and J by 5 bases, 3 bases remained unmatched. This CDR3 comprises 12 residues. Incomplete CDR3 DNA: TGCGCCAGCAGAGTACAGGGGACTGAA. Residues: CASRVQGTE. The full-length CDR3 reads as CASRVQGTEAFF. The complete variable domain, with remaining parts taken from reference TRBV5-1 and TRBJ1-1, reads KAGVTQTPRYLIKTRGQQVTLSCSPISGHRSVSWYQQTPGQGLQFLFEYFSETQRNKGNFPGRFSGRQFSNSRSEMNVSTLELGDSALYLCASRVQGTEAFFGQGTRLTVV.

For this clone: With the read ending 3 residues before the CDR3 end, the germline J gene is used to fill in that end. The chain employs TRBV30 and TRBJ1-1; TRBD1 agrees at 9 bases. The V segment lost 2 bases and the J segment 5 bases; nucleotides outside the gene matches: 3. Germline values: CDR1 GTSNPN, CDR2 SVGIG (reference sequence). This CDR3 spans 13 amino acids. CDR3 in amino acids: CAWSTGGRTEAFF. The covered CDR3 bases are TGTGCCTGGAGTACAGGGGGCAGGACTGAA. Full variable domain (outside the CDR3, taken from reference TRBV30 and TRBJ1-1): SQTIHQWPATLVQPVGSPLSLECTVEGTSNPNLYWYRQAAGRGLQLLFYSVGIGQISSEVPQNLSASRPQDRQFILSSKKLLLSDSGFYLCAWSTGGRTEAFFGQGTRLTVV.

On this clone itself: The CDR3 is cut off 3 residues early in the read; its end comes from the germline J gene. The chain has TRBV19 and TRBJ2-7, with D possibly TRBD1 on 6 matching bases. The CDR3 extends over 15 amino acids. Trimming took 3 bases from V and 5 from J, leaving 17 bases between them. Germline assignment: CDR1 LNHDA and CDR2 SQIVND (reference sequence). The covered CDR3 bases are TGTGCCAGTAGTATGGGGGCAGGCGGAGGCCACGAG. It codes for CASSMGAGGGHE. The whole CDR3 is CASSMGAGGGHEQYF.

The table lists this clone with many counts. The CDR3 end is not reached by the read, which stops 3 residues before it; the germline J gene fills it in. V usage is TRBV28 and J usage is TRBJ1-6, with 7 positions matching TRBD1. Germline CDR1 and CDR2: MDHEN and SYDVKM. CDR3 length: 14 amino acids. V dropped 5 bases and J dropped 9; count of bases not matched to a gene: 7. The CDR3 loop reads CASSRDSLTSPLHF. The DNA read from the CDR3 is TGTGCCAGCAGTCGGGACAGCCTGACTTCACCC.

This clone was counted at least ten times. The read is 3 residues too short to cover the CDR3 end, so that end is filled in from the germline J gene. The chain links TRBV7-3 to TRBJ1-3, with 7 bases matching TRBD1. The CDR3 totals 14 residues. V lost 5 bases and J lost 2; bases outside the gene matches: 3. From germline, CDR1 is SGHTA and CDR2 FQGTGA. The chain's CDR3 is CASSPQGAGNTIYF. CDR3 bases read: TGTGCCAGCAGCCCGCAGGGGGCTGGAAACACC.

A note on this clone: The read finishes 3 residues shy of the CDR3 end, and the germline J gene is used to complete it. The gene calls are TRBV30 and TRBJ2-5, with TRBD1 identical over 10 bases. The germline V gene encodes CDR1 GTSNPN and CDR2 SVGIG (reference sequence). CDR3 length equals 14 residues. The V segment lost 8 bases and the J segment 5 bases; nucleotides outside the gene matches: 11. The sequenced part of the CDR3 DNA is TGTGCCGAGGCCAGGGACAGGGGAGGCGAGACC. Encoded protein: CAEARDRGGET. The full CDR3 protein reads CAEARDRGGETQYF.

There are a few counts of this clone. The read is 3 residues too short to cover the CDR3 end, so that end is filled in from the germline J gene. The V gene is TRBV7-2, the J gene TRBJ1-5; 9 nucleotides agree with TRBD1. CDR3 size: 15 residues. Trimming took 4 bases from V and 3 from J; bases not matched to a gene: 4. Germline loops: CDR1 SGHTA, CDR2 FQGNSA. Partial CDR3 DNA: TGTGCCAGCAGCTCCGGACAGGGGTACAATCAGCCC. Translated: CASSSGQGYNQP. The complete CDR3 reads CASSSGQGYNQPQHF.

In this sample, this clone turned up a few times. The read ends 3 residues shy of where the CDR3 ends; the end is completed using the germline J gene. The chain combines TRBV7-9 with TRBJ2-5; weak D call: TRBD2 (6 bases). Trimming pared 5 bases from V and 5 bases from J, leaving 15 bases between. CDR3 length: 14 amino acids. The germline V gene encodes CDR1 SEHNR and CDR2 FQNEAQ (reference sequence). Here the CDR3 reads CASSPDSAGETQYF. Partial CDR3 DNA: TGTGCCAGCAGCCCGGACTCGGCGGGGGAGACC.

This clone was seen a few times. Read data end 3 residues before the CDR3 end; the end is taken from the germline J gene. The V call is TRBV20-1, the J call TRBJ2-5; unclear D gene. Looked up from germline, CDR1 is DFQATT and CDR2 is SNEGSKA (reference sequence). V lost 0 bases and J lost 5, with 4 bases in between. This CDR3 has 11 amino acids. The sequenced part of the CDR3 DNA is TGCAGTGCTAGAGATTCGGAGACC. This encodes CSARDSET. Given in full, the CDR3 is CSARDSETQYF.

The sample holds many counts of this clone. The read gets to within 3 residues of the CDR3 end, and the germline J gene fills in the rest. The chain recombines TRBV7-9 with TRBJ2-5; unclear D gene. CDR1 is SEHNR, CDR2 FQNEAQ, per germline (reference sequence). V shed 2 bases and J shed 5 bases, with 6 bases lying between them. There are 12 residues in the CDR3. The CDR3 sequence: CASSLLRETQYF. CDR3 DNA (partial): TGTGCCAGCAGCTTACTGCGGGAGACC.

This clone came up a few times. The sequence runs out 3 residues before the end of the CDR3; the remainder is reconstructed from the germline J gene. The rearrangement uses TRBV5-1 and TRBJ2-7; the match to TRBD2 covers 8 bases. The CDR3 runs 15 residues. The J segment lost 3 bases and the V segment lost 0 bases, leaving 5 bases of the junction unmatched. Germline V gives CDR1 SGHRS, CDR2 YFSETQ. CDR3 DNA (partial): TGCGCCAGCAGCTTGGAACCGGGACTAGGCTACGAG. Translated: CASSLEPGLGYE. In full, the CDR3 is CASSLEPGLGYEQYF.

Comment on this clone: Coverage ceases 3 residues before the CDR3 finishes, and the germline J gene fills in the end. The rearrangement uses TRBV7-9 and TRBJ2-1; 8 nucleotides line up with TRBD2. V was clipped by 7 bases and J by 9 bases; unmatched bases: 14. CDR3 length: 15 amino acids. From germline, CDR1 is SEHNR and CDR2 FQNEAQ (reference sequence). The covered CDR3 bases are TGTGCCAGCACCTCCGGGGGGGGGCTTAACGGTGAG. Encoded protein: CASTSGGGLNGE. The full CDR3 reads CASTSGGGLNGEQFF.

This clone appeared a few times. The read comes to an end 3 residues before the CDR3 does, leaving the germline J gene to fill in the end. The chain uses TRBV7-8 and TRBJ2-5; 7 bases map to TRBD2. Germline trimming cut 5 bases from V and 3 bases from J; bases unmatched to any gene: 0. The CDR3 totals 12 residues. The germline gives CDR1 SGHVS, CDR2 FQNEAQ. CDR3 bases read: TGTGCCAGCAGCGGGGGGGAAGAGACC. It specifies CASSGGEET. The whole CDR3 is CASSGGEETQYF.

Ten or more counts support this clone. Read data end 3 residues before the CDR3 end; the end is taken from the germline J gene. This chain uses TRBV19 with TRBJ2-5; D unresolved. Trimming left V 8 bases short and J 5 bases short, with 9 bases between. The CDR3 is 11 residues long. Germline V gene data show CDR1 as LNHDA and CDR2 as SQIVND (reference sequence). The sequenced part of the CDR3 DNA is TGTGCCAGTGGCCTCATGGAGACC. It yields the protein CASGLMET. The entire CDR3 reads CASGLMETQYF.

This clone turned up a few times. With the read ending 3 residues before the CDR3 end, the germline J gene is used to fill in that end. This chain joins TRBV5-1 and TRBJ1-1, with TRBD1 matching over 10 bases. The CDR3 has 17 amino acids. CDR1 is SGHRS, CDR2 YFSETQ, per germline. J gave up 0 bases and V 3 bases, and 8 bases lay outside the gene matches. The part of the CDR3 DNA that was read is TGCGCCAGCAGCTCCCGACAGGGGGCAACTATGAACACTGAA. It codes for CASSSRQGATMNTE. The entire CDR3 protein reads CASSSRQGATMNTEAFF.

In this sample, this clone turned up a few times. The missing CDR3 end, 3 residues past where the read stops, is filled in from the germline J gene. This sequence joins TRBV10-2 and TRBJ2-1; D unclear. The germline CDR1 and CDR2 sequences are WSHSY and SAAADI. The CDR3 is 13 residues long. With 7 bases removed from V and 6 bases from J, the gap between germline ends came to 13 bases. The CDR3 DNA, read in part, is TGCGCCAGCACCCCCTCGGAGCGCAATGAG. Translated, it gives CASTPSERNE. The whole CDR3 sequence reads CASTPSERNEQFF.

On this clone itself: The read finishes 3 residues shy of the CDR3 end, and the germline J gene is used to complete it. V is TRBV19 and J is TRBJ2-3; perhaps TRBD1 as D (6 bases). Germline V gene lookup returns CDR1 LNHDA and CDR2 SQIVND (reference sequence). V lost 2 bases and J lost 2, with 14 bases in between. The CDR3 extends over 16 amino acids. CDR3 DNA (partial): TGTGCCAGTAGTATAATATTCGGGACAAACACAGATACG. Protein product: CASSIIFGTNTDT. The full-length CDR3 reads as CASSIIFGTNTDTQYF.